The sequence of this T cell receptor (beta chain) was determined in a study of cytomegalovirus exposure and HLA in healthy donors. Looking at the study overall: The early release's HLA-typed donors yielded 78 million or so unique TCRs. Broader study findings: TCR beta sequences reportedly predicted most subjects' HLA-A and HLA-B alleles accurately. Reportedly, diagnosis of cytomegalovirus status by the classifier showed high specificity and sensitivity.

The study ran its PCR with 60 Vbeta and 13 Jbeta primers. The assay was immunoSEQ multiplex PCR, and TCRdb's table has in-frame clones only and misses some. The sample shows roughly 82,000 clones, approximately 70% of them seen only once. On this clone itself: The antigen is unknown.

CDR3 length: 14 residues. Deletions cut 7 bases from V and 6 bases from J, with 16 bases between. Per the germline V gene, CDR1 is SEHNR and CDR2 is FQNEAQ (reference sequence). This TCR was sampled from a woman aged 40 to 55 in good health and CMV-seropositive. Sequenced input: PBMCs. This chain uses TRBV7-9 with TRBJ2-1; perhaps TRBD1 as D (6 bases). This chain's CDR3 is CASTPTLGGNEQFF. CDR3 sequence (DNA): TGTGCCAGCACCCCTACACTAGGGGGCAATGAGCAGTTCTTC.